This TCR beta chain was identified in a study of vaccination effects on CD4 cells after COVID-19 (dated by TCRdb to the early 2020s). Study-level background: Two doses of either the BNT162b2 or the mRNA-1273 mRNA SARS-CoV-2 vaccine were administered to participants. SARS-CoV-2 spike-specific CD4+ TCR repertoires from before and after mRNA vaccination were compared in COVID-19 convalescent patients and in infection-naive vaccine recipients. The full study included over 8 COVID-19 convalescent patients and a few SARS-CoV-2-naive healthy vaccine recipients. In the study, cultures from other donors were sequenced using the Oncomine TCR Beta short-read assay on an Illumina iSeq 100.

In the ViraFEST assay, PBMC were stimulated with viral peptide pools, and TCR sequencing was then used to find antigen-specific CD4+ T cell clonotypes based on their expansion. After approximately eleven days of culture, CD4+ T cells were isolated with the EasySep CD4+ T cell isolation kit. None of the healthy vaccine recipients had a prior SARS-CoV-2 infection, which was confirmed by nucleocapsid antibody tests that came back negative both before and after vaccination. About 2.2 million PBMC per well were cultured in IMDM with about 4.6% human AB serum, 7.5 to 10 IU/ml IL-2 and gentamicin, plus 10 ug/ml peptides. Half of the culture medium was replaced with fresh IL-2-containing medium on days 3 and 7. Unless otherwise noted, each peptide stimulation condition was cultured in triplicate wells. Using Ficoll-Paque Plus gradient centrifugation, PBMC were separated from whole blood and then either used fresh or cryopreserved at -140C. Overlapping peptide pools spanned the spike proteins of SARS-CoV-2 and the common cold coronaviruses HCoV-NL63, HCoV-OC43 and HCoV-229E. The QIAamp micro DNA kit was used to extract genomic DNA from the cultured CD4+ T cells.

Comment on this clone: Its antigen has not been determined. It has no much larger one-base neighbor in the sample; base qualities were not kept.

Libraries were constructed by the immunoSEQ multiplex PCR assay. TCR beta CDR3 sequencing was performed on DNA from the cultured, isolated CD4+ T cells. The study's own analysis went as follows. Non-productive TCR sequences were removed and reads were trimmed to the CDR3 region, keeping CDR3s of at least 7 amino acids. The MANAFEST web app was used to identify antigen-specific clonotypes by comparing expansion in peptide wells with expansion in reference cultures. For clones to be considered positive, expansion at FDR<0.05 versus reference and all other wells, an odds ratio above 5, and a frequency above 0.1% in two replicate wells were required. Clonotypes significantly expanded in SARS-CoV-2 spike wells and in at least one common cold coronavirus spike condition were defined as cross-reactive. CDR3 similarity was assessed by Levenshtein distance using the stringdist R package, and unrooted trees were constructed with ape in R 3.6.1. The table comes from immuneACCESS by way of TCRdb, which keeps in-frame sequences with V and J called. Part of the clones is missing from these tables; in studies checked, under half for an unresolved V gene and the rest for unknown reasons. The V and J calls and clone size are taken from that table; D and trimming were inferred from the DNA. A total of about 61,000 clones appear in this sample, 81% of them only once. The ten largest clones take up over 2% of the sample.

What the work shows at the level of the full study, not this receptor alone: The study was limited by a small number of convalescent patients, and early post-infection timepoints were lacking. Both infection-induced and vaccine-induced clones contracted markedly at late post-vaccination timepoints, which is consistent with waning T cell responses. In healthy vaccine recipients, vaccine-induced clones were almost all SARS-CoV-2 mono-reactive, with only 1 of 255 being cross-reactive with common cold coronaviruses.

V trim: 9 bases; J trim: 7 bases; unmatched bases: 12. Reading the germline V gene (reference sequence) gives CDR1 LNHNV and CDR2 YYDKDF. The cysteine opens and the phenylalanine closes a CDR3 of 14 amino acids. Solely the CDR3 DNA is kept, with 42 bases framed from the first base. The sequence links TRBV15 to TRBJ1-5, with 7 junctional bases fitting TRBD1. The sample consisted of CD4+ T cells from PBMCs cultured with HCoV-229E spike peptides, taken before COVID-19 vaccination. This specimen's cell subset or site label, per the study, means: HCoV-229E spike overlapping peptide pool stimulation. This clonotype was obtained from a human donor who received a COVID-19 vaccine. The CDR3 in this case is CATKPRQGEQPQHF. The nucleotide sequence is TGTGCCACGAAACCCAGACAGGGCGAACAGCCCCAGCATTTT.